One sample yielded the 16 T cell receptor beta chains listed below, sequenced in a study of CD8 T cells in ankylosing spondylitis listed by TCRdb under 2017. Findings and caveats that apply to the study as a whole: Blood from ankylosing spondylitis patients appeared to be characterized by a TCR beta motif composed of under ten highly homologous amino acid variants.

Library preparation used 5' RACE. Sequencing used an Illumina HiSeq 2500. The public reads were reprocessed in TCRdb via fastp at Q25 and MiXCR, keeping in-frame beta chains. Each CDR3 protein gets just one entry, which takes the most common genes and DNA from the rows behind it. Present in this sample are hundreds of thousands of distinct CDR3 sequences, more than 15% of which were seen just once. The top ten clonotypes cover about 0.94% of the sample. Their cognate antigens are unknown. The sequencing sample was made of blood, either unsorted or a sorted T cell fraction (not recorded which). The receptors originated from a male donor with ankylosing spondylitis.

V is TRBV4-1 and J is TRBJ2-3; 12 bases are a match to TRBD2. CDR3 length: 19 amino acids. V lost 5 bases to trimming and J lost 0 bases; unmatched junction nucleotides: 12. Germline V gene data show CDR1 as MGHRA and CDR2 as YSYEKL. The CDR3 is CASSLASGTSGLSTDTQYF. CDR3 nucleotides: TGCGCCAGCAGCTTAGCCTCCGGGACTAGCGGGTTAAGCACAGATACGCAGTATTTT.

This clonotype has ten or more counts. This chain uses TRBV12-3 or TRBV12-4 with TRBJ2-3, with TRBD2 matching over 7 bases. The V segment lost 6 bases and the J segment 2 bases; nucleotides outside the gene matches: 14. This CDR3 comprises 17 residues. The CDR3 sequence is CASSRQGGAPDTDTQYF. The CDR3 DNA is TGTGCCAGCAGCCGCCAGGGAGGGGCGCCGGACACAGATACGCAGTATTTT.

In this sample, this clonotype turned up a few times. V gene TRBV28 combines with J gene TRBJ2-7, with a weak D call TRBD1 (7 bases). Germline V gives CDR1 MDHEN, CDR2 SYDVKM. The CDR3 has 14 amino acids. Trimming pared 4 bases from V and 4 bases from J, leaving 14 bases between. The CDR3 loop reads CASSSGGTGYEQYF. The CDR3 bases are TGTGCCAGCAGTTCAGGGGGGACGGGGTACGAGCAGTACTTC. The complete variable domain, with remaining parts taken from reference TRBV28 and TRBJ2-7, reads DVKVTQSSRYLVKRTGEKVFLECVQDMDHENMFWYRQDPGLGLRLIYFSYDVKMKEKGDIPEGYSVSREKKERFSLILESASTNQTSMYLCASSSGGTGYEQYFGPGTRLTVT.

The V call is TRBV6-1, the J call TRBJ1-5; 8 nucleotides align to TRBD1. The CDR3 runs 14 residues. The V segment lost 9 bases and the J segment 7 bases; nucleotides outside the gene matches: 11. Per the germline V gene, CDR1 is MNHNS and CDR2 is SASEGT. This chain's CDR3 is CASTIDRGEQPQHF. For the CDR3, the DNA is TGTGCCAGTACAATAGACAGGGGAGAACAGCCCCAGCATTTT.

This clonotype came up a few times. V gene TRBV24-1 combines with J gene TRBJ2-3, with 11 bases matching TRBD2. J was trimmed by 2 bases and V by 3 bases; bases with no gene match: 3. Germline values: CDR1 KGHDR, CDR2 SFDVKD. The CDR3 runs 16 residues. For the CDR3, the DNA is TGTGCCACCAGTGATCTGACTAGCGGGAACACAGATACGCAGTATTTT. Its translation is CATSDLTSGNTDTQYF.

This clonotype was detected only a few times. The gene calls are TRBV18 and TRBJ2-7, with 8 bases lining up with TRBD2. CDR3 length: 16 amino acids. CDR1 and CDR2 from the germline V gene are KGHSH and LQKENI. Trimming at V came to 2 bases and at J to 0 bases, leaving 6 bases not matched to a gene. Here the CDR3 reads CASSPSLAGGSYEQYF. The DNA of the CDR3 is TGTGCCAGCTCACCAAGTTTGGCGGGGGGCTCCTACGAGCAGTACTTC. Using reference TRBV18 and TRBJ2-7 for the parts outside the CDR3, the full variable domain is NAGVMQNPRHLVRRRGQEARLRCSPMKGHSHVYWYRQLPEEGLKFMVYLQKENIIDESGMPKERFSAEFPKEGPSILRIQQVVRGDSAAYFCASSPSLAGGSYEQYFGPGTRLTVT.

The sample holds a few counts of this clonotype. The rearrangement uses TRBV24-1 and TRBJ2-3, with TRBD2 identical over 8 bases. This CDR3 is 16 amino acids long. Trimming cost V 0 bases and J 2 bases; bases outside gene matches: 3. CDR1 and CDR2 from the germline V gene are KGHDR and SFDVKD. This CDR3 reads CATSDLRRGATDTQYF. The CDR3 region has the DNA TGTGCCACCAGTGATTTGCGGCGGGGGGCCACAGATACGCAGTATTTT.

This clonotype was counted only a few times. The CDR3 DNA follows: TGCGCCAGCAGCTTGGATTTCCGGGTCGATCAGCCCCAGCATTTT. Its protein is CASSLDFRVDQPQHF. The V and J genes are TRBV5-1 and TRBJ1-5; D uncertain. The CDR3 totals 15 residues. Trimming took 0 bases from V and 5 from J, leaving 12 bases between them. CDR1 is SGHRS and CDR2 is YFSETQ in the germline V gene.

This clonotype has more than one count but fewer than ten. This chain links TRBV11-2 with TRBJ2-2; D is unresolved. The germline V gene encodes CDR1 SGHAT and CDR2 FQNNGV. The CDR3 covers 12 residues. Trimming cost V 4 bases and J 5 bases, with 5 bases left between them. The DNA for the CDR3 is TGTGCCAGCAGCTGGGTAACCGGGGAGCTGTTTTTT. This gives the protein CASSWVTGELFF.

This clonotype showed up many times. This chain uses TRBV12-3 or TRBV12-4 with TRBJ2-2, with 7 positions matching TRBD1. The V segment lost 8 bases and the J segment 2 bases; nucleotides outside the gene matches: 8. The CDR3 is made up of 15 amino acids. The CDR3 bases are TGTGCCAGCTTAGGGGGCTCCGACAACACCGGGGAGCTGTTTTTT. Translating gives CASLGGSDNTGELFF.

V is TRBV4-3 and J is TRBJ2-3; 10 bases are a match to TRBD2. Germline-derived CDR1 and CDR2 are LGHNA and YSLEER. The CDR3 runs 16 residues. V lost 3 bases, J lost 6 bases, and 9 bases stayed unmatched. CDR3 in amino acids: CASSHYSGTSVDTQYF. DNA of the CDR3: TGCGCCAGCAGCCATTACTCCGGGACTAGCGTGGATACGCAGTATTTT.

There are many counts of this clonotype. The junction departs from germline at one end; a sequencing error may be responsible. The chain joins TRBV5-5 to TRBJ1-1; TRBD1 agrees at 9 bases. The CDR3 contains 14 residues. Germline CDR1 SGHKS, CDR2 YYEKEE (reference sequence). CDR3 bases: TGCGCCAGCAGCTTGGGACAGGGCCGCACTGAAGCTTTCTTT. Amino acid sequence: CASSLGQGRTEAFF. The variable domain in full, completed from reference TRBV5-5 and TRBJ1-1, reads DAGVTQSPTHLIKTRGQQVTLRCSPISGHKSVSWYQQVLGQGPQFIFQYYEKEERGRGNFPDRFSARQFPNYSSELNVNALLLGDSALYLCASSLGQGRTEAFFGQGTRLTVV.

The V call is TRBV2, the J call TRBJ2-4, with 8 bases matching TRBD2. Trimming removed 3 bases from V and 3 bases from J; junction bases left unmatched: 4. The CDR3 length is 15 residues. CDR1 and CDR2 from the germline V gene are SNHLY and FYNNEI. The CDR3 bases are TGTGCCAGCAGTGACGGGGGGGTTGGCAAAAACATTCAGTACTTC. Amino acids: CASSDGGVGKNIQYF.

The table lists this clonotype with a few counts. The chain couples TRBV28 to TRBJ1-1, with D possibly being TRBD1 (6 bases). V lost 6 bases to trimming and J lost 1 base, with 18 bases between them. Germline CDR1 is MDHEN and CDR2 is SYDVKM. This CDR3 is built from 16 residues. The CDR3 DNA reads TGTGCCAGCAGCTCCGGGACACAAGGAGGGAACACTGAAGCTTTCTTT. Residues: CASSSGTQGGNTEAFF.

The chain uses TRBV19 and TRBJ2-1; TRBD2 might be the D (7 bases). Germline V gene data show CDR1 as LNHDA and CDR2 as SQIVND (reference sequence). Deletions cut 6 bases from V and 3 bases from J, with 18 bases between. The CDR3 is made up of 16 amino acids. The CDR3 DNA reads as TGTGCCAGTAGCGGGGGGCCAACCTTGATCTACAATGAGCAGTTCTTC. It translates to CASSGGPTLIYNEQFF.

This rearrangement joins TRBV20-1 to TRBJ2-1, with 11 bases aligning to TRBD2. Trimming took 4 bases from V and 15 from J; bases not matched to a gene: 11. Germline V gene sequence: CDR1 DFQATT, CDR2 SNEGSKA (reference sequence). The CDR3 is 13 amino acids. The CDR3 coding sequence is TGCAGTGCTACACCGCAAACTAGCGGGAGACGGTTCTTC. Encoded protein: CSATPQTSGRRFF.